The following is a T cell receptor (beta chain) sequence with its context. Its antigen is as yet unknown. Researchers ran the PCR with 60 Vbeta and 13 Jbeta primers. Using immunoSEQ multiplex PCR, the repertoire was profiled, and TCRdb retains in-frame clones only, with some absent. The data hold approximately 110,000 clones, with roughly 69% observed a single time. The record originates from a study of cytomegalovirus exposure and HLA in healthy donors. The study, taken as a whole, reports: For presence/absence analyses, sequencing depth was assumed to be roughly uniform across donors. Rates of TCR association differed by HLA locus in a later analysis, with DRB1 highest and HLA-C lowest. The authors listed 164 TCR beta chains as cytomegalovirus-associated. Earlier findings revealed that most TCR beta V segments proved productive either about 87% or about 30% of the time.

The germline V and J ends were trimmed by 3 bases and 5 bases, with 8 bases remaining between them. This CDR3 has 12 residues. From germline, CDR1 is GTSNPN and CDR2 SVGIG (reference sequence). Input material: PBMCs. The sequence was obtained from a woman in her seventies in good health and CMV-seropositive. The chain uses TRBV30 and TRBJ1-5; TRBD1 is a possible D gene (5 bases). CDR3 DNA sequence: TGTGCCTGGAGGGGGGGGGATCAGCCCCAGCATTTT. It specifies CAWRGGDQPQHF.